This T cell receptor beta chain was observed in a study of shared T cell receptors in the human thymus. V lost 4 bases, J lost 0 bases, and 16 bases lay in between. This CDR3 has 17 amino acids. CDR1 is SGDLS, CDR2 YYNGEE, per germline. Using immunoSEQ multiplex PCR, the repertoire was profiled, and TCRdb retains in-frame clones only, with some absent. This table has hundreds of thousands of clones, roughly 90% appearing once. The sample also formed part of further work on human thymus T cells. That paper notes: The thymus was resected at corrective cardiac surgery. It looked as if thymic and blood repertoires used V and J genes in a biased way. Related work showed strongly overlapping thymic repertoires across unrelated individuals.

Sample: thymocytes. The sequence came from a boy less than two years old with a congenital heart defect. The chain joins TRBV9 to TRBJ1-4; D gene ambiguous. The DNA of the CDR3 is TGTGCCAGCAGCCCCCGATTTGGAGTCTCAACTAATGAAAAACTGTTTTTT. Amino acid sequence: CASSPRFGVSTNEKLFF.